This entry concerns a single T cell receptor beta chain. Profiling relied on immunoSEQ multiplex PCR, and the TCRdb table lists in-frame clones only, not all of them. Of about 80,000 clones listed, more than 85% are singletons. The data belong to a study of technical replicates of blood from several donors. The V gene lost 3 bases and the J gene lost 2 bases, with 17 bases spanning the gap. The CDR3 loop spans 16 amino acids. The germline V gene has CDR1 SEHNR and CDR2 FQNEAQ (reference sequence). The rearrangement links TRBV7-9 to TRBJ2-7; D possibly corresponds to TRBD1 (6 bases). This sequence originates from a human donor in good health. The sequencing sample was made of T cells isolated from PBMCs. DNA for the CDR3: TGTGCCAGCAGCTTTGCTACACAGGGTAGACCCTACGAGCAGTACTTC. It yields the protein CASSFATQGRPYEQYF.